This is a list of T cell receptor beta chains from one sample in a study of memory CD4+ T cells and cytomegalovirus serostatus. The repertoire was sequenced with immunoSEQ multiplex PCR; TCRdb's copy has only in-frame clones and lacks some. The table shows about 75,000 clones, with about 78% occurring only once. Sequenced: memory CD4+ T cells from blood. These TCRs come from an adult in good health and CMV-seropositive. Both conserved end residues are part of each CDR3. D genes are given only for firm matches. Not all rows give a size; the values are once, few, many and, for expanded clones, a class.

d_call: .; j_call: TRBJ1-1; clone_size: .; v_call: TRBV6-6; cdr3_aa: CASSMDRNTEAFF; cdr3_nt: TGTGCCAGCAGTATGGACAGGAACACTGAAGCTTTCTTT
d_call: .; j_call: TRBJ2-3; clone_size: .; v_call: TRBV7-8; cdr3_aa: CASSLWNTQYF; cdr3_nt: TGTGCCAGCAGCTTATGGAATACGCAGTATTTT
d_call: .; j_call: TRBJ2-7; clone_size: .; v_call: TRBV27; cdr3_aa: CASSFRQGDRYEQYF; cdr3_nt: TGTGCCAGCAGTTTTCGGCAGGGAGATCGCTACGAGCAGTACTTC
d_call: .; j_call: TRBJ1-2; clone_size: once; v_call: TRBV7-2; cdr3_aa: CASSLGAGYGYTF; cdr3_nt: TGTGCCAGCAGCTTAGGGGCTGGGTATGGCTACACCTTC
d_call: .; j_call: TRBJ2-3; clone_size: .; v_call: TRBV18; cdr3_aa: CASSLTTSDTQYF; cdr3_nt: TGTGCCAGCTCACTGACCACGTCAGATACGCAGTATTTT
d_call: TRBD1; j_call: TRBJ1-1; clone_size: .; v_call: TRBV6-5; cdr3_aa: CASRSGTDNTEAFF; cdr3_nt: TGTGCCAGCAGGTCCGGGACAGACAACACTGAAGCTTTCTTT
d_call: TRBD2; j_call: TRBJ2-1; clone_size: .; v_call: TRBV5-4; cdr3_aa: CASNSGGILRGNEQFF; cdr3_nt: TGTGCCAGTAATAGCGGGGGAATTTTACGCGGCAATGAGCAGTTCTTC
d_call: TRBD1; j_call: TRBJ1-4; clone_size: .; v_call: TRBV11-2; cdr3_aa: CASSPPGRGGKLFF; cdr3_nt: TGTGCCAGCAGCCCACCCGGCAGGGGGGGAAAACTGTTTTTT
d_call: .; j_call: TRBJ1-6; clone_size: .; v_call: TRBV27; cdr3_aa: CASSSLSVGQGNSPLHF; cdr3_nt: TGTGCCAGCAGTTCCCTCTCGGTGGGCCAGGGTAATTCACCCCTCCACTTT
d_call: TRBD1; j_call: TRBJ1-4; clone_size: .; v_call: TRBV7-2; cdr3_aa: CASSSRMTGPELFF; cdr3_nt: TGTGCCAGCAGCTCGAGGATGACAGGGCCAGAACTGTTTTTT
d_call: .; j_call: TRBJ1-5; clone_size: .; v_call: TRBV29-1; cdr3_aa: CSVGTNNQPQHF; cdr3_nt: TGCAGCGTTGGGACAAACAATCAGCCCCAGCATTTT
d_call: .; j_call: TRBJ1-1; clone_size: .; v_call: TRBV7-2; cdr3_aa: CASSPGSGTNTEAFF; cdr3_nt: TGTGCCAGCAGCCCAGGTTCGGGGACGAACACTGAAGCTTTCTTT
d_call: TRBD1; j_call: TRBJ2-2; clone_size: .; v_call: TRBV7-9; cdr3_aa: CASSRDRTGELFF; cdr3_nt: TGTGCCAGCAGCCGGGACAGGACCGGGGAGCTGTTTTTT
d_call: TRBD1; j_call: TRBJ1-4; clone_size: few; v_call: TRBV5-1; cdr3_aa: CASSPGQGQNEKLFF; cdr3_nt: TGCGCCAGCAGCCCCGGACAGGGTCAAAATGAAAAACTGTTTTTT
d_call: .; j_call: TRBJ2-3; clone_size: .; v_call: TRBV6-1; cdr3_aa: CASRAQASTDTQYF; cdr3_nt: TGTGCCAGCAGGGCCCAGGCTAGCACAGATACGCAGTATTTT
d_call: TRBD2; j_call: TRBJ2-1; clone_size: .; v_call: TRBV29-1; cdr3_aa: CSVAKPAGGSREQFF; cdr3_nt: TGCAGCGTCGCCAAACCAGCGGGGGGATCTCGGGAGCAGTTCTTC
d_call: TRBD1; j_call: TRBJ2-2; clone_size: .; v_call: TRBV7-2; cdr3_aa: CASSFRDRETGELFF; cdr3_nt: TGTGCCAGCAGCTTCCGGGACAGGGAAACCGGGGAGCTGTTTTTT